A single sample gave rise to the 25 T cell receptor beta chains below, sequenced in a study of T-cell reconstitution after alpha-beta-depleted transplantation in children. Preparation of the TCRbeta library used unique molecular identifiers. MiXCR was run by TCRdb on the PCR reads, yielding one entry per CDR3 protein. The data contain 700,000 or so distinct CDR3 sequences, around 13% of them singletons. The specimen comprised PBMCs, sampled before TCRalphabeta/CD19-depleted stem cell transplant. Receptors originate from a girl aged 2-9 years with congenital amegakaryocytic thrombocytopenia, due to receive a stem cell transplant.

This clonotype was detected many times. This chain uses TRBV27 with TRBJ1-4; D not resolved. Germline lookup yields CDR1 MNHEY and CDR2 SMNVEV (reference sequence). Trimming removed 2 bases from V and 3 bases from J, with 16 bases in between. The CDR3 has 17 residues. Written as DNA, the CDR3 is TGTGCCAGCAGTTTACTCTACGGCCCTGGAGCTAATGAAAAACTGTTTTTT. This codes for CASSLLYGPGANEKLFF. The full variable domain, with the rest looked up from reference TRBV27 and TRBJ1-4, is EAQVTQNPRYLITVTGKKLTVTCSQNMNHEYMSWYRQDPGLGLRQIYYSMNVEVTDKGDVPEGYKVSRKEKRNFPLILESPSPNQTSLYFCASSLLYGPGANEKLFFGSGTQLSVL.

The table lists this clonotype with a few counts. This chain links TRBV5-5 with TRBJ2-1, with D tentatively TRBD2 (5 bases). The CDR3 has 13 amino acids. CDR1 is SGHKS, CDR2 YYEKEE, per germline (reference sequence). V lost 3 bases and J 10 bases, leaving 14 bases between the germline ends. The chain's CDR3 is CASSSRLASEQFF. The DNA of the CDR3 is TGTGCCAGCAGCTCACGCCTAGCTAGCGAGCAGTTCTTC.

The rearrangement joins TRBV4-1 to TRBJ2-7; 9 bases map to TRBD1. The V gene's germline CDR1 is MGHRA and CDR2 YSYEKL. The CDR3 runs to 15 residues. J gave up 3 bases and V 1 base, and 4 bases lay outside the gene matches. Here the CDR3 DNA reads TGCGCCAGCAGCCAAGTTGGGACAGGGCTCTACGAGCAGTACTTC. Its translation: CASSQVGTGLYEQYF.

This clonotype was counted once. A clone one base away is much larger, so this may be a read error. J is TRBJ2-3 and V is TRBV20-1; 15 bases line up with TRBD2. Germline loops: CDR1 DFQATT, CDR2 SNEGSKA (reference sequence). V trimming: 2 bases; J trimming: 7 bases; junction bases outside the gene matches: 13. This CDR3 is built from 18 residues. The CDR3 here is CSARLWTSGRALANTQYF. CDR3 coding DNA: TGCAGTGCTAGACTCTGGACTAGCGGGAGGGCCTTGGCAAATACGCAGTATTTT.

V and J are TRBV5-1 and TRBJ2-2; maybe TRBD2 (5 bases). The CDR3 extends over 14 amino acids. Germline CDR1 reads SGHRS; CDR2 reads YFSETQ. The germline V and J ends were trimmed by 4 bases and 4 bases, with 11 bases remaining between them. The CDR3 loop reads CASSLERSTGELFF. CDR3 nucleotide sequence: TGCGCCAGCAGCCTGGAGCGGAGCACCGGGGAGCTGTTTTTT.

The genes are TRBV28 and TRBJ2-7; 9 bases agree with TRBD2. Germline V CDR1 and CDR2: MDHEN, SYDVKM. After removal of 3 bases from V and 5 bases from J, the junction contained 11 bases not matched to a gene. The CDR3 has 16 residues. The CDR3 region has the DNA TGTGCCAGCAGTTTGGGTCCGGGCGGGAGGGCCCACGAGCAGTACTTC. Its translation: CASSLGPGGRAHEQYF.

This clonotype was seen at least ten times. The chain couples TRBV5-1 to TRBJ2-7, with 10 bases aligning to TRBD2. V was clipped by 0 bases and J by 4 bases; unmatched bases: 4. The CDR3 loop spans 15 amino acids. Germline values: CDR1 SGHRS, CDR2 YFSETQ. The chain's CDR3 is CASSLVLAGSYEQYF. The CDR3 DNA follows: TGCGCCAGCAGCTTGGTACTAGCGGGATCATACGAGCAGTACTTC.

This clonotype has a handful of counts. The chain combines TRBV6-5 with TRBJ1-5, with D unresolved. The CDR3 has 12 residues. V was trimmed by 9 bases and J by 5 bases, leaving 11 bases between them. Germline CDR1 is MNHEY and CDR2 is SVGAGI. The CDR3 loop is CASKGRDQPQHF. The CDR3 DNA reads TGTGCCAGTAAGGGCCGGGATCAGCCCCAGCATTTT.

The chain links TRBV5-1 to TRBJ1-1, with D possibly matching TRBD1 (5 bases). Germline lookup yields CDR1 SGHRS and CDR2 YFSETQ. The CDR3 consists of 15 residues. With 2 bases removed from V and 6 bases from J, the gap between germline ends came to 17 bases. CDR3 sequence reads: CASSLVGGRISEAFF. Written as DNA, the CDR3 is TGCGCCAGCAGCTTAGTTGGGGGTAGGATCTCTGAAGCTTTCTTT.

This clonotype has ten or more counts. This chain connects TRBV10-3 to TRBJ2-7; 13 bases agree with TRBD2. V was pared by 4 bases and J by 1 base, with 4 bases of the junction left unmatched. CDR1 ENHRY and CDR2 SYGVKD come from the germline V gene. This CDR3 contains 16 residues. CDR3 sequence (DNA): TGTGCCATCAGTGGAACTAGCGGGAGGGAATCCTACGAGCAGTACTTC. It encodes CAISGTSGRESYEQYF.

This rearrangement joins TRBV20-1 to TRBJ2-7; D gene ambiguous. The V and J ends lost 5 bases and 6 bases respectively, with 17 bases between them. CDR1 and CDR2 from the germline V gene are DFQATT and SNEGSKA (reference sequence). CDR3 length: 13 amino acids. The CDR3 region is CSAEPPTTTEQYF. The CDR3 region has the DNA TGCAGTGCTGAACCCCCTACCACCACCGAGCAGTACTTC.

Turning to this clonotype: Since a much larger clone is just one base distant, this may be a read error. The chain joins TRBV5-1 to TRBJ1-5; weak D call: TRBD1 (5 bases). The CDR3 runs to 15 residues. Trimming removed 0 bases at V and 9 bases at J, with 16 bases between. Per the germline V gene, CDR1 is SGHRS and CDR2 is YFSETQ. In DNA, the CDR3 is TGCGCCAGCAGCTTGGGAGGCCAGGGAGGTCGGCCCCAGCATTTT. It yields the protein CASSLGGQGGRPQHF.

This clonotype was detected many times. The rearrangement joins TRBV20-1 to TRBJ2-3; D perhaps matches TRBD2 (5 bases). Per germline, CDR1 DFQATT and CDR2 SNEGSKA (reference sequence). The CDR3 loop spans 17 amino acids. V dropped 2 bases and J dropped 2 bases, with 20 bases sitting between them. For the CDR3, the DNA is TGCAGTGCTAGAACCCACCGTGGTAGCGTAAACACAGATACGCAGTATTTT. Its translation is CSARTHRGSVNTDTQYF.

This clonotype was seen at least ten times. The chain has TRBV5-6 and TRBJ2-1; TRBD1 agrees at 10 bases. Germline lookup yields CDR1 SGHDT and CDR2 YYEEEE. The CDR3 runs to 14 residues. The V gene end was trimmed by 5 bases and the J gene end by 4 bases; junction bases not matched to a gene: 3. CDR3 loop: CASSGTGAYNEQFF. DNA of the CDR3: TGTGCCAGCAGTGGGACAGGGGCATACAATGAGCAGTTCTTC. Together with reference TRBV5-6 and TRBJ2-1, the CDR3 gives the full variable domain: DAGVTQSPTHLIKTRGQQVTLRCSPKSGHDTVSWYQQALGQGPQFIFQYYEEEERQRGNFPDRFSGHQFPNYSSELNVNALLLGDSALYLCASSGTGAYNEQFFGPGTRLTVL.

The table lists this clonotype with many counts. The chain joins TRBV20-1 to TRBJ2-3; TRBD1 matches at 7 bases. V dropped 2 bases and J dropped 6; count of bases not matched to a gene: 5. The CDR3 sequence is 13 residues long. Germline loops: CDR1 DFQATT, CDR2 SNEGSKA (reference sequence). This CDR3 is CSARSTGLDTQYF. Here the CDR3 DNA reads TGCAGTGCTAGATCGACAGGGCTCGATACGCAGTATTTT.

The sample holds a few counts of this clonotype. This sequence joins TRBV5-5 and TRBJ2-3; the D gene could be TRBD1 or TRBD2 (5 bases each). V was trimmed by 4 bases and J by 2 bases, leaving 14 bases between them. The CDR3 length is 15 residues. Per the germline V gene, CDR1 is SGHKS and CDR2 is YYEKEE (reference sequence). The CDR3 DNA reads TGTGCCAGCAGCGGAACTCGGGGCCACACAGATACGCAGTATTTT. This codes for CASSGTRGHTDTQYF.

V and J are TRBV12-3 or TRBV12-4 and TRBJ2-2, with 9 bases lining up with TRBD2. The CDR3 has 18 amino acids. V trimming: 2 bases; J trimming: 4 bases; junction bases outside the gene matches: 11. As DNA, the CDR3 is TGTGCCAGCAGTTTATTCGCGGGAGGGCTCACGGGCACCGGGGAGCTGTTTTTT. Protein: CASSLFAGGLTGTGELFF.

This clonotype was seen at least ten times. The chain has TRBV7-9 and TRBJ2-3; D uncertain. Looked up from germline, CDR1 is SEHNR and CDR2 is FQNEAQ (reference sequence). CDR3 length equals 12 residues. Trimming stripped 2 bases from V and 6 bases from J, with 6 bases between. CDR3 coding DNA: TGTGCCAGCAGCTTACGGTGGGATACGCAGTATTTT. Translation gives CASSLRWDTQYF. The whole variable domain, remainder taken from reference TRBV7-9 and TRBJ2-3, is DTGVSQNPRHKITKRGQNVTFRCDPISEHNRLYWYRQTLGQGPEFLTYFQNEAQLEKSRLLSDRFSAERPKGSFSTLEIQRTEQGDSAMYLCASSLRWDTQYFGPGTRLTVL.

The V gene is TRBV7-2, the J gene TRBJ2-1; D might be TRBD2 (5 bases). The V end was cut by 5 bases, the J end by 0 bases, with 17 bases between. The CDR3 loop spans 17 amino acids. The germline CDR1 and CDR2 sequences are SGHTA and FQGNSA. CDR3 DNA: TGTGCCAGCAGCGAAACGCCGGACTTACTCTCCTACAATGAGCAGTTCTTC. It yields the protein CASSETPDLLSYNEQFF.

The chain uses TRBV12-3 or TRBV12-4 and TRBJ2-1, with D perhaps matching TRBD1 (6 bases). The V and J ends lost 7 bases and 6 bases respectively, with 13 bases between them. This CDR3 spans 13 amino acids. The chain's CDR3 is CASTNRVVNEQFF. CDR3 DNA: TGTGCCAGCACGAACAGGGTGGTCAATGAGCAGTTCTTC.

This clonotype appeared a few times. The V call is TRBV5-1, the J call TRBJ2-3; D tentatively reads TRBD1 or TRBD2 (6 bases each). Trimming shortened V by 7 bases and J by 4 bases, and 13 bases separated the two germline ends. CDR3 length equals 13 residues. Germline CDR1 is SGHRS and CDR2 is YFSETQ. The CDR3 region has the DNA TGCGCCAGCCGGGGGCGCTGGGCAGATACGCAGTATTTT. This translates into CASRGRWADTQYF. The full variable domain, completed using reference TRBV5-1 and TRBJ2-3, is KAGVTQTPRYLIKTRGQQVTLSCSPISGHRSVSWYQQTPGQGLQFLFEYFSETQRNKGNFPGRFSGRQFSNSRSEMNVSTLELGDSALYLCASRGRWADTQYFGPGTRLTVL.

This sequence joins TRBV4-1 and TRBJ1-2, with D tentatively TRBD1 (6 bases). In germline, CDR1 is MGHRA, CDR2 YSYEKL. The germline V and J ends were trimmed by 5 bases and 8 bases, with 18 bases remaining between them. The CDR3 sequence is 14 residues long. This chain's CDR3 is CASSVGTSEWGYTF. The CDR3 coding sequence is TGCGCCAGCAGCGTGGGGACATCGGAGTGGGGCTACACCTTC.

Remarks on this clonotype: The CDR3 carries no conserved terminal phenylalanine or tryptophan, so it likely arises from a read error. No DNA is shown, since the ends of the CDR3 on it are uncertain; the CDR3 is the one TCRdb lists. The chain is built from TRBV30 and TRBJ1-1; TRBD1 is the table's D call and was not checked against the DNA. Per the germline V gene, CDR1 is GTSNPN and CDR2 is SVGIG (reference sequence). The CDR3 has 9 amino acids, counting both end residues. The CDR3 loop reads CAWQGKGSG.

Many counts were recorded for this clonotype. CDR3 sequence: CASSPKAGTIPGELFF. The CDR3 DNA reads as TGTGCCAGCAGCCCTAAGGCGGGGACGATCCCCGGGGAGCTGTTTTTT. The V call is TRBV12-3 or TRBV12-4, the J call TRBJ2-2; D perhaps matches TRBD2 (6 bases). The V and J ends lost 6 bases and 6 bases respectively, with 20 bases between them. This CDR3 comprises 16 residues.

With regard to this clonotype: Given a much more abundant clone one base away, this may be a read error. This chain connects TRBV10-3 to TRBJ2-7; 10 nucleotides align to TRBD2. From germline, CDR1 is ENHRY and CDR2 SYGVKD. The V segment lost 5 bases and the J segment 4 bases; nucleotides outside the gene matches: 8. This CDR3 has 15 amino acids. The CDR3 bases are TGTGCCATCAGTACCGGGACTAGCGAGAGGTACGAGCAGTACTTC. Its translation is CAISTGTSERYEQYF.